Listed below are T cell receptor beta chains from one sample, sequenced in a study of cytomegalovirus exposure and HLA in healthy donors. The data were produced by immunoSEQ multiplex PCR, yet TCRdb's version contains in-frame clones alone and is incomplete. The sample contains 100,000 to 150,000 clones, about 84% of which appear only once. The sequenced sample consisted of PBMCs. These receptors all stem from a man in his forties in good health and CMV-seronegative. Both conserved end residues are part of each CDR3. Each record gives: D gene, V gene, clone size, J gene, CDR3 DNA, CDR3 protein. The D gene is left open where the match is weak. Clone size is given for some rows only: seen once, a few or many times, or a class if the clone is expanded.

d_call: TRBD2; v_call: TRBV7-3; clone_size: .; j_call: TRBJ2-1; cdr3_nt: TGTGCCAGCAGCCCCCGGCGCGGGGGGGTAAATGAGCAGTTCTTC; cdr3_aa: CASSPRRGGVNEQFF
d_call: .; v_call: TRBV6-1; clone_size: .; j_call: TRBJ1-1; cdr3_nt: TGTGCCAGCAGCCCACAGGGTGCCACTGAAGCTTTCTTT; cdr3_aa: CASSPQGATEAFF
d_call: TRBD2; v_call: TRBV7-2; clone_size: .; j_call: TRBJ2-3; cdr3_nt: TGTGCCAGCAGAACGCCGGGGGGTTGGGATACGCAGTATTTT; cdr3_aa: CASRTPGGWDTQYF
d_call: .; v_call: TRBV28; clone_size: .; j_call: TRBJ1-5; cdr3_nt: TGTGCCAGCAGCCTACTTAATCAGCCCCAGCATTTT; cdr3_aa: CASSLLNQPQHF
d_call: .; v_call: TRBV7-2; clone_size: .; j_call: TRBJ1-2; cdr3_nt: TGTGCCAGCAGCCCCACCGGAACAGGGTATGACTACACCTTC; cdr3_aa: CASSPTGTGYDYTF
d_call: TRBD1; v_call: TRBV6-6; clone_size: .; j_call: TRBJ1-5; cdr3_nt: TGTGCCAGCAGTTACGGGGACAGCTTAGGGCAGCCCCAGCATTTT; cdr3_aa: CASSYGDSLGQPQHF
d_call: .; v_call: TRBV11-1; clone_size: once; j_call: TRBJ2-7; cdr3_nt: TGTGCCAGCAGCTCCGGACAGTTCGAGCAGTACTTC; cdr3_aa: CASSSGQFEQYF
d_call: .; v_call: TRBV5-1; clone_size: .; j_call: TRBJ1-6; cdr3_nt: TGCGCCAGCACCTTCGACAGTTTCTATAATTCACCCCTCCACTTT; cdr3_aa: CASTFDSFYNSPLHF
d_call: .; v_call: TRBV28; clone_size: .; j_call: TRBJ2-4; cdr3_nt: TGTGCCAGCACCGAGGACAGTTTAGCCAAAAACATTCAGTACTTC; cdr3_aa: CASTEDSLAKNIQYF
d_call: TRBD1; v_call: TRBV7-2; clone_size: .; j_call: TRBJ1-6; cdr3_nt: TGTGCCAGCAGCTTATTGGACAGGGGGCGTTCACCCCTCCACTTT; cdr3_aa: CASSLLDRGRSPLHF
d_call: .; v_call: TRBV6-6; clone_size: .; j_call: TRBJ1-2; cdr3_nt: TGTGCCAGCAGTTACTCGACCACAGCCGGAGGCTACACCTTC; cdr3_aa: CASSYSTTAGGYTF
d_call: .; v_call: TRBV7-2; clone_size: .; j_call: TRBJ1-4; cdr3_nt: TGTGCCAGCAGCTCCCGGGGGGGTGAAAAACTGTTTTTT; cdr3_aa: CASSSRGGEKLFF
d_call: TRBD1; v_call: TRBV7-2; clone_size: once; j_call: TRBJ2-7; cdr3_nt: TGTGCCAGCAGCGCCGGGACAGGGTTCTACGAGCAGTACTTC; cdr3_aa: CASSAGTGFYEQYF
d_call: .; v_call: TRBV27; clone_size: .; j_call: TRBJ1-2; cdr3_nt: TGTGCCAGCAGTTTTTTGGGGGCTCGGGGCTACACCTTC; cdr3_aa: CASSFLGARGYTF
d_call: .; v_call: TRBV9; clone_size: .; j_call: TRBJ2-1; cdr3_nt: TGTGCCAGCAGCCAACTCCGTGAAGCCTACAATGAGCAGTTCTTC; cdr3_aa: CASSQLREAYNEQFF
d_call: .; v_call: TRBV7-2; clone_size: .; j_call: TRBJ1-3; cdr3_nt: TGTGCCAGCAGCTCTCGACTGAACTCTGGAAACACCATATATTTT; cdr3_aa: CASSSRLNSGNTIYF
d_call: TRBD1; v_call: TRBV28; clone_size: .; j_call: TRBJ2-2; cdr3_nt: TGTGCCAGCTATACCCGAGGGGGCCCCACCGGGGAGCTGTTTTTT; cdr3_aa: CASYTRGGPTGELFF
d_call: .; v_call: TRBV30; clone_size: .; j_call: TRBJ1-4; cdr3_nt: TGTGCCTGGGGCCGACCGGGACACCCTAATGAAAAACTGTTTTTT; cdr3_aa: CAWGRPGHPNEKLFF
d_call: .; v_call: TRBV12-2; clone_size: .; j_call: TRBJ2-7; cdr3_nt: TGTGCAAGTCGCTTAGTTGTCCCCGGCGGGCAGTACTTC; cdr3_aa: CASRLVVPGGQYF
d_call: .; v_call: TRBV9; clone_size: once; j_call: TRBJ2-2; cdr3_nt: TGTGCCAGCAGCCCACCAACCAGGACTCGAAACACCGGGGAGCTGTTTTTT; cdr3_aa: CASSPPTRTRNTGELFF
d_call: .; v_call: TRBV7-9; clone_size: .; j_call: TRBJ1-4; cdr3_nt: TGTGCCAGCAGCTTAGCAGCGGTTAATGAAAAACTGTTTTTT; cdr3_aa: CASSLAAVNEKLFF
d_call: .; v_call: TRBV5-3; clone_size: .; j_call: TRBJ2-2; cdr3_nt: TGTGCCAGAAGCTTAGAACCAGACACGAACACCGGGGAGCTGTTTTTT; cdr3_aa: CARSLEPDTNTGELFF
d_call: TRBD1; v_call: TRBV4-1; clone_size: .; j_call: TRBJ2-4; cdr3_nt: TGCGCCAGCAGCCAACAGGGGGCGATGGGCAAAAACATTCAGTACTTC; cdr3_aa: CASSQQGAMGKNIQYF
d_call: TRBD2; v_call: TRBV4-3; clone_size: .; j_call: TRBJ2-1; cdr3_nt: TGCGCCAGCAGCCGCCAACTAGCGGGGGGGCCTAATGAGCAGTTCTTC; cdr3_aa: CASSRQLAGGPNEQFF
d_call: .; v_call: TRBV29-1; clone_size: few; j_call: TRBJ2-5; cdr3_nt: TGCAGCGCGGCGGGACAAGAGACCCAGTACTTC; cdr3_aa: CSAAGQETQYF
d_call: .; v_call: TRBV7-2; clone_size: .; j_call: TRBJ1-1; cdr3_nt: TGTGCCAGCAGCTTAGGTACAGGTAGGACTGAAGCTTTCTTT; cdr3_aa: CASSLGTGRTEAFF
d_call: .; v_call: TRBV7-9; clone_size: once; j_call: TRBJ2-6; cdr3_nt: TGTGCCAGCAGCTGGGCTCTTGGGGCCAACGTCCTGACTTTC; cdr3_aa: CASSWALGANVLTF
d_call: .; v_call: TRBV29-1; clone_size: .; j_call: TRBJ1-4; cdr3_nt: TGCAGCGTTGTTAGTTCCGATGAAAAACTGTTTTTT; cdr3_aa: CSVVSSDEKLFF
d_call: .; v_call: TRBV19; clone_size: .; j_call: TRBJ1-1; cdr3_nt: TGTGCCAGCAACGCTGGACACTCGGAACGTAAGACTGAAGCTTTCTTT; cdr3_aa: CASNAGHSERKTEAFF